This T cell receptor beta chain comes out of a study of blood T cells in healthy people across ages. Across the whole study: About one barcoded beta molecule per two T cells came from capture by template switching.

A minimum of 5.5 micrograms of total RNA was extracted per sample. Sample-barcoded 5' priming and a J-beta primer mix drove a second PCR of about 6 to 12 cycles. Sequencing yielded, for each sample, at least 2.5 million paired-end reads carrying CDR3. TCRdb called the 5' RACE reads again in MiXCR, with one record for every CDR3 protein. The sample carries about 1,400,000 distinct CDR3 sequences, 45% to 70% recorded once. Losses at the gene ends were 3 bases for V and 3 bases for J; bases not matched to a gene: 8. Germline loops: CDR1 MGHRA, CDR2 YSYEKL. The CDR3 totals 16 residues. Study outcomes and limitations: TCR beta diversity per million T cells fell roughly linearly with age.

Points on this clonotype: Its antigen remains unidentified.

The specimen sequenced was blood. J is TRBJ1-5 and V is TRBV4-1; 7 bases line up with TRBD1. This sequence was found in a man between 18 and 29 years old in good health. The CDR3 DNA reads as TGCGCCAGCAGCCAGAAGACAGGGTTCGACAATCAGCCCCAGCATTTT. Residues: CASSQKTGFDNQPQHF.